This T cell receptor beta chain was obtained from a study of cytomegalovirus exposure and HLA in healthy donors. The CDR3 consists of 15 residues. V dropped 5 bases and J dropped 10; count of bases not matched to a gene: 10. The germline V gene encodes CDR1 SGHTA and CDR2 FQGNSA. This PCR relied on a set of 60 Vbeta primers and 13 Jbeta primers. Here immunoSEQ multiplex PCR was the method, and the copy in TCRdb shows in-frame clones only, minus some. The data contain some 120,000 clones, about 70% of them singletons. The chain links TRBV7-2 to TRBJ1-6, with 8 bases that match TRBD1. The sample was PBMCs. The TCR comes from a woman in her thirties or forties in good health and CMV-seropositive. The CDR3 DNA follows: TGTGCCAGCAGCGGGACAGGAGATAGGTGGTCACCCCTCCACTTT. Translating it yields CASSGTGDRWSPLHF.